The TCR beta chain under discussion was sequenced for a study of cytomegalovirus exposure and HLA in healthy donors. Turning to the study itself: A prior analysis found 100 million to 140 million unique TCR beta sequences from 170 million or so T cells. Study-wide results and limits: For cytomegalovirus status, the classifier reportedly gave diagnoses with high specificity and sensitivity. Information on immune exposure was restricted to one variable (CMV serostatus). Highly shared sequence variants in one cluster were likely a sequencing artifact.

PCR involved 60 Vbeta and 13 Jbeta primers. Here immunoSEQ multiplex PCR was the method, and the copy in TCRdb shows in-frame clones only, minus some. This sample's table has about 110,000 clones. Germline values: CDR1 SGHAT, CDR2 FQNNGV. The CDR3 sequence is 16 residues long. Deletions cut 4 bases from V and 5 bases from J, with 21 bases between. In the case of this clone: What it binds is unknown.

The chain uses TRBV11-2 and TRBJ2-7; tentatively, D is TRBD2 (5 bases). What was sequenced was PBMCs. This receptor was obtained from a middle-aged man in good health and CMV-seropositive. DNA of the CDR3: TGTGCCAGCAGCTCCCCCCCATGGCTAGCAAATGACGAGCAGTACTTC. Its translation: CASSSPPWLANDEQYF. The full variable domain, rest sourced from reference TRBV11-2 and TRBJ2-7, is EAGVAQSPRYKIIEKRQSVAFWCNPISGHATLYWYQQILGQGPKLLIQFQNNGVVDDSQLPKDRFSAERLKGVDSTLKIQPAKLEDSAVYLCASSSPPWLANDEQYFGPGTRLTVT.